This TCR beta chain originates from a study of radiation and T cells in renal cell carcinoma. Overall study findings and caveats: Top tumor clonotypes rose in blood 2 weeks post-radiation, then contracted. No pretreatment tumor biopsies were available for baseline clonotypes.

Some clones are missing from TCRdb's copy, which holds only in-frame ones; the method was immunoSEQ multiplex PCR. The table records tens of thousands of clones, roughly 80% of them present only once. In the case of this clone: Its antigen is currently unknown.

Time point here: baseline pretreatment blood. Treatment described: 15 Gy SBRT to primary tumor, nephrectomy 4 weeks later. The patient's renal cell carcinoma had clear cell pathology. Per the germline V gene, CDR1 is SNHLY and CDR2 is FYNNEI. CDR3 length: 11 amino acids. Deletions cut 5 bases from V and 7 bases from J, with 6 bases between. Material: blood, obtained from a patient whose treatment included radiotherapy and nephrectomy. The chain carries TRBV2 and TRBJ2-1; D gene unclear. This TCR was sampled from a man in his 60s with renal cell carcinoma. In DNA form, the CDR3 reads TGTGCCAGCAGTTGGTTTAATGAGCAGTTCTTC. Amino acid sequence: CASSWFNEQFF.